The present T cell receptor beta chain was sequenced within a study of T cell responses to AZD1222 COVID-19 vaccine. This CDR3 contains 15 residues. CDR1 is LNHNV, CDR2 YYDKDF, per germline (reference sequence). Trimming took off 0 bases at V and 6 bases at J, with 11 bases between the two ends. General study findings and limits: The breadth and depth of Spike-specific TCRs increased once two AZD1222 doses had been given. Donors were chiefly white British, with a greater number of females, and clonal diversity was perhaps underestimated. Per reports, nearly half of all spike-specific TCRs target regions that are unmutated in variants.

Notes on this clone: The antigen is not known.

The repertoire was sequenced with immunoSEQ multiplex PCR; TCRdb's copy has only in-frame clones and lacks some. Among more than 80,000 clones listed, 80% to 95% were seen once. The sequence derives from an adult who received the AZD1222 COVID-19 vaccine. This material consisted of peripheral blood, taken 28 days after the second AZD1222 dose. This chain joins TRBV15 and TRBJ1-4, with D maybe TRBD1 (5 bases). This chain's CDR3 is CATSREGTWDEKLFF. DNA for the CDR3: TGTGCCACCAGCAGAGAAGGGACTTGGGATGAAAAACTGTTTTTT.